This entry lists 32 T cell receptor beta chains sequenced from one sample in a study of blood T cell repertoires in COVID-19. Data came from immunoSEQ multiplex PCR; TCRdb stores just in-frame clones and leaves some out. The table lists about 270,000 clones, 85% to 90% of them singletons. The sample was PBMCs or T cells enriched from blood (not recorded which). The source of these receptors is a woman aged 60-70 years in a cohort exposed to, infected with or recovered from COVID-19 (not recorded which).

DNA of the CDR3: TGTGCCAGCAGGCAGGGGGCTCGGGTCACTGAAGCTTTCTTT. Its translation is CASRQGARVTEAFF. The chain uses TRBV28 and TRBJ1-1; the match to TRBD1 covers 8 bases. Germline lookup yields CDR1 MDHEN and CDR2 SYDVKM. This CDR3 contains 14 residues. The J segment lost 4 bases and the V segment lost 6 bases, leaving 7 bases of the junction unmatched.

As DNA, the CDR3 is TGCGCCAGCAGCCAAGTAAACGAGAATACGCAGTATTTT. It is translated as CASSQVNENTQYF. This chain links TRBV4-3 with TRBJ2-3; D unresolved. The CDR3 length is 13 residues. From germline, CDR1 is LGHNA and CDR2 YSLEER. V was trimmed by 1 base and J by 7 bases, leaving 9 bases between them.

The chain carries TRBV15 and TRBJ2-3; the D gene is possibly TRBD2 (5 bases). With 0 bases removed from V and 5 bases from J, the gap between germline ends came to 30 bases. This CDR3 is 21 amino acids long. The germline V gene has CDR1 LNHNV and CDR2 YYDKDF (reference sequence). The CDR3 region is CATSRDVYVEAGNPIRDTQYF. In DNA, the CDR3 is TGTGCCACCAGCAGAGATGTATATGTGGAGGCCGGAAACCCCATCAGAGATACGCAGTATTTT. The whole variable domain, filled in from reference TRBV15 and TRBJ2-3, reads DAMVIQNPRYQVTQFGKPVTLSCSQTLNHNVMYWYQQKSSQAPKLLFHYYDKDFNNEADTPDNFQSRRPNTSFCFLDIRSPGLGDTAMYLCATSRDVYVEAGNPIRDTQYFGPGTRLTVL.

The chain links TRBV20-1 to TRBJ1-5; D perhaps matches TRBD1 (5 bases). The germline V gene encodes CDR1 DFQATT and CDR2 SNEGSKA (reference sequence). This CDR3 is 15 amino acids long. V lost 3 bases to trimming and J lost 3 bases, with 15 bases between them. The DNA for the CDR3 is TGCAGTGCTAGTCCCAATACAGGTTTCAATCAGCCCCAGCATTTT. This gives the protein CSASPNTGFNQPQHF.

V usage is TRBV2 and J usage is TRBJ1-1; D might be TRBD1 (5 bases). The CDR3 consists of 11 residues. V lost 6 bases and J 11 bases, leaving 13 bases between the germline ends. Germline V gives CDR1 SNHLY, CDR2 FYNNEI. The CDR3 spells CASSSGRGAFF. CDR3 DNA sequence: TGTGCCAGCAGCTCAGGGCGGGGGGCTTTCTTT.

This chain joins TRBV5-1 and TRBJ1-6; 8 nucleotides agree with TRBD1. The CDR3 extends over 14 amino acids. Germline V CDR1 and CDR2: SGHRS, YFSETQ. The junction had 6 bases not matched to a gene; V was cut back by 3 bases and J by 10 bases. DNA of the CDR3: TGCGCCAGCAGCTCCGACGCAGGGGGCTCACCCCTCCACTTT. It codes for CASSSDAGGSPLHF.

CDR3 coding DNA: TGTGCCAGCAGGGTCGGCCAGGTTAATTCACCCCTCCACTTT. Residues: CASRVGQVNSPLHF. The chain recombines TRBV28 with TRBJ1-6; D gene ambiguous. V lost 6 bases and J lost 6, with 12 bases in between. Germline CDR1 and CDR2: MDHEN and SYDVKM. The CDR3 consists of 14 residues.

The CDR3 nucleotides are TGTGCCAGCACCCCCCACAATCAGGGACTCTATGGCTACACCTTC. Protein sequence: CASTPHNQGLYGYTF. This chain uses TRBV27 with TRBJ1-2, with a tentative D call TRBD1 (5 bases). The V end lost 7 bases, the J end lost 4 bases, and 19 bases lay between the germline ends. The length of the CDR3 is 15 residues. Germline V lookup: CDR1 MNHEY, CDR2 SMNVEV (reference sequence).

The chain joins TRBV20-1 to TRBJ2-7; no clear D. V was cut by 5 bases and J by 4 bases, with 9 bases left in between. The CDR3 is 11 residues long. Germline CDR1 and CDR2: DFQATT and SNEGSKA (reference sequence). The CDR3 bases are TGCAGTGCTGTGATAGAGTACGAGCAGTACTTC. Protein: CSAVIEYEQYF.

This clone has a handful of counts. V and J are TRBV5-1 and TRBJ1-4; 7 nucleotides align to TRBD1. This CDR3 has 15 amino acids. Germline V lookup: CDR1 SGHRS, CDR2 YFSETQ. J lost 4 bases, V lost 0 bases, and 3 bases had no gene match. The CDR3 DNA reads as TGCGCCAGCAGCTTGGTTGGGACAGTTAATGAAAAACTGTTTTTT. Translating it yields CASSLVGTVNEKLFF.

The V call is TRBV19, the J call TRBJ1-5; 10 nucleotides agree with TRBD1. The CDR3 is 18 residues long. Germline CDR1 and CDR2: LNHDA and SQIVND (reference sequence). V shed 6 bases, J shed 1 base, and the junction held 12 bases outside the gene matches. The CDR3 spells CASRMRGQGGRSNQPQHF. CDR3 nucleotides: TGTGCCAGTAGGATGCGAGGACAGGGGGGAAGGAGCAATCAGCCCCAGCATTTT.

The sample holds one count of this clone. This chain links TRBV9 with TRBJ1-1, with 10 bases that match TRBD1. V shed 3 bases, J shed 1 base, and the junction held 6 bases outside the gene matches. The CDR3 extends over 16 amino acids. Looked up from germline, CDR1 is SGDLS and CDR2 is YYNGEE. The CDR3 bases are TGTGCCAGCAGCGACATGACAGGGGGCCCGAACACTGAAGCTTTCTTT. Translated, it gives CASSDMTGGPNTEAFF.

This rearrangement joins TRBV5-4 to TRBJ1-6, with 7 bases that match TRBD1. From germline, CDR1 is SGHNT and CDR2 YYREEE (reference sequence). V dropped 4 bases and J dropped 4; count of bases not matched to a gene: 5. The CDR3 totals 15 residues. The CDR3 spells CASSPQGGYNSPLHF. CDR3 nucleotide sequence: TGTGCCAGCAGCCCCCAGGGGGGATATAATTCACCCCTCCACTTT.

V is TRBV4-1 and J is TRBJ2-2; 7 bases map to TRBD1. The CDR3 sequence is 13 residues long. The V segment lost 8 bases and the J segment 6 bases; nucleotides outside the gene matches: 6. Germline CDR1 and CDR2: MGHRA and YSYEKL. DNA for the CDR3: TGCGCCAGCCGACGGACAGGCGCCGGGGAGCTGTTTTTT. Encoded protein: CASRRTGAGELFF.

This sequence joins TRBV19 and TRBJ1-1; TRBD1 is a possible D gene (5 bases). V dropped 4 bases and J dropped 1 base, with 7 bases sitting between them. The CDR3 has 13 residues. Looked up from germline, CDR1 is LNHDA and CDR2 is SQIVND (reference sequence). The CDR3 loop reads CASSNGGNTEAFF. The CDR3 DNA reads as TGTGCCAGTAGTAACGGGGGGAACACTGAAGCTTTCTTT. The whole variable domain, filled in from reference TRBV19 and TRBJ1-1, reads DGGITQSPKYLFRKEGQNVTLSCEQNLNHDAMYWYRQDPGQGLRLIYYSQIVNDFQKGDIAEGYSVSREKKESFPLTVTSAQKNPTAFYLCASSNGGNTEAFFGQGTRLTVV.

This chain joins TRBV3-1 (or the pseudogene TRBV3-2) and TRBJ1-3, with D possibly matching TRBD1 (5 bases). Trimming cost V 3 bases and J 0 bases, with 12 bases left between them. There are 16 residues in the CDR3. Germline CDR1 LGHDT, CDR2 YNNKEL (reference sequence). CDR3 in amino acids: CASSHRAATSGNTIYF. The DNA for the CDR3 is TGTGCCAGCAGCCACAGGGCGGCGACCTCTGGAAACACCATATATTTT.

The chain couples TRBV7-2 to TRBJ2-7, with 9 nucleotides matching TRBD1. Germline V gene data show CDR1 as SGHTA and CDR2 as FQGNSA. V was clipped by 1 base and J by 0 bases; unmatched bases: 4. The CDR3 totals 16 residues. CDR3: CASSLGSQGASYEQYF. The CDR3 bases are TGTGCCAGCAGCTTAGGTTCACAGGGGGCCTCCTACGAGCAGTACTTC.

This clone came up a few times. The CDR3, as DNA: TGCGCCAGCAGCCAAGTTAAGGCGGGAGTAATCAACAATGAGCAGTTCTTC. As protein: CASSQVKAGVINNEQFF. This sequence joins TRBV4-1 and TRBJ2-1, with 7 bases lining up with TRBD2. The CDR3 sequence is 17 residues long. Germline V gives CDR1 MGHRA, CDR2 YSYEKL. Losses at the gene ends were 1 base for V and 5 bases for J; bases not matched to a gene: 11.

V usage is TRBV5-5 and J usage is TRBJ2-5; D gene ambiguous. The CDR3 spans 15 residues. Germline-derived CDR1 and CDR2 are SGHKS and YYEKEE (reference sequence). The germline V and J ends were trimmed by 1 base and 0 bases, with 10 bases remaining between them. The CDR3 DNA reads TGTGCCAGCAGCTTGTCTTCGCACAACCAAGAGACCCAGTACTTC. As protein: CASSLSSHNQETQYF.

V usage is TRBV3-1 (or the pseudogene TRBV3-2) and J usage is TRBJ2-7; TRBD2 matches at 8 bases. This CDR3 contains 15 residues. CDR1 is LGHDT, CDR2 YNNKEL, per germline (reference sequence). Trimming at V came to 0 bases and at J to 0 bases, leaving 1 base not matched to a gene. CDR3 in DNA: TGTGCCAGCAGCCAAGATCTAGCGGGCTCCTACGAGCAGTACTTC. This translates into CASSQDLAGSYEQYF.

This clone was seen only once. CDR3 sequence: CASSTEGGGNQPQHF. CDR3 nucleotide sequence: TGTGCCAGCAGTACCGAAGGGGGTGGCAATCAGCCCCAGCATTTT. This rearrangement joins TRBV28 to TRBJ1-5; D perhaps matches TRBD1 (6 bases). Germline V gene lookup returns CDR1 MDHEN and CDR2 SYDVKM. CDR3 length equals 15 residues. Deletions cut 5 bases from V and 2 bases from J, with 13 bases between.

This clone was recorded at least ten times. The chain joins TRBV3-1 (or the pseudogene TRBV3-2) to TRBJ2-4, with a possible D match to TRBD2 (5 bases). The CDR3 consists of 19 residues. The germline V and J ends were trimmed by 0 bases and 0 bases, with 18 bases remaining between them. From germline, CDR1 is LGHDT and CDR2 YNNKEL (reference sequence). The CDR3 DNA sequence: TGTGCCAGCAGCCAAGACCCGCCGGGCGGGTTGATAGCCAAAAACATTCAGTACTTC. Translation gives CASSQDPPGGLIAKNIQYF.

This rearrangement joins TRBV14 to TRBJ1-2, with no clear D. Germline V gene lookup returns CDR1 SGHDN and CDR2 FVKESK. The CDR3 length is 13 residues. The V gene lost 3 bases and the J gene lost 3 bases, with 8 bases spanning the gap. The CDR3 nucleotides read TGTGCCAGCAGCCAGGAGACGTACTATGGCTACACCTTC. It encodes CASSQETYYGYTF.

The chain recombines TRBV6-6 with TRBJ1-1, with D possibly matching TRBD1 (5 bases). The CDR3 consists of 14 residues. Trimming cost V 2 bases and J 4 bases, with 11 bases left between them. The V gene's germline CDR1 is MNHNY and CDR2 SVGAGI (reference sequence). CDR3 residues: CASSYQGRATEAFF. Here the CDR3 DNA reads TGTGCCAGCAGTTACCAGGGAAGGGCCACTGAAGCTTTCTTT.

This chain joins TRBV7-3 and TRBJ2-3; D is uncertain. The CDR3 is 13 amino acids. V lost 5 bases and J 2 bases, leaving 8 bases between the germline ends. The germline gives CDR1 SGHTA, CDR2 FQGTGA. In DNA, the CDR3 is TGTGCCAGCAGCACAGACATCACAGATACGCAGTATTTT. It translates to CASSTDITDTQYF.

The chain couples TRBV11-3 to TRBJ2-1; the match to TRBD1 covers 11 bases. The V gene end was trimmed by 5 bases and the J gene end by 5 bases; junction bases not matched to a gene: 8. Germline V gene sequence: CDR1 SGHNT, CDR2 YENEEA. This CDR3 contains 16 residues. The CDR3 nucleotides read TGTGCCAGCAGCCGGGCCGGGACAGGGGGAAACAATGAGCAGTTCTTC. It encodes CASSRAGTGGNNEQFF.

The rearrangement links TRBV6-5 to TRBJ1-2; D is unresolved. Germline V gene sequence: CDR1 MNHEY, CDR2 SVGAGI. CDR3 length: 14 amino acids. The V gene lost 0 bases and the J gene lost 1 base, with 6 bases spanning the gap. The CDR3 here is CASSYSRGNYGYTF. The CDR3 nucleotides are TGTGCCAGCAGTTACTCGCGGGGTAACTATGGCTACACCTTC.

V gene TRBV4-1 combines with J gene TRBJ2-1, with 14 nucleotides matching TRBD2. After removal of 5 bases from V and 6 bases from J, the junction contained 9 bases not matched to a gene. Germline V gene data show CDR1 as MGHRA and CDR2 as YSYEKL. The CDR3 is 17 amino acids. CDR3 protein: CASSLRLAGGPRNEQFF. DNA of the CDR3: TGCGCCAGCAGCTTACGACTAGCGGGAGGGCCTCGCAATGAGCAGTTCTTC.

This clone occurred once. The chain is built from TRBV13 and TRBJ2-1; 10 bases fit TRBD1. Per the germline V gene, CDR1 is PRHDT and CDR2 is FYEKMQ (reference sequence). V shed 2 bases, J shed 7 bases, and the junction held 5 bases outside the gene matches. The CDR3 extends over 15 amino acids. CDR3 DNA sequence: TGTGCCAGCAGCTTACACCCGGGACAGGGGAATGAGCAGTTCTTC. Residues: CASSLHPGQGNEQFF. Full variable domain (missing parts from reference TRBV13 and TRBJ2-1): AAGVIQSPRHLIKEKRETATLKCYPIPRHDTVYWYQQGPGQDPQFLISFYEKMQSDKGSIPDRFSAQQFSDYHSELNMSSLELGDSALYFCASSLHPGQGNEQFFGPGTRLTVL.

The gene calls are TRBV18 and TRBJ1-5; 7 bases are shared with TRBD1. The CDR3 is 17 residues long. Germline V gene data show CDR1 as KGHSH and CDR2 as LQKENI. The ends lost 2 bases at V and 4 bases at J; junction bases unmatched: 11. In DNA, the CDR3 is TGTGCCAGCTCACCAAATCTCGGGACAGCTGATAATCAGCCCCAGCATTTT. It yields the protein CASSPNLGTADNQPQHF.

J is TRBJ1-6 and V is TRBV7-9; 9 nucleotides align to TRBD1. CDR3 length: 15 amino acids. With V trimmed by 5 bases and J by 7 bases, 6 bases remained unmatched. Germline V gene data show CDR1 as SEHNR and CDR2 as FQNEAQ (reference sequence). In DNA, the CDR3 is TGTGCCAGCAGCCCGCCGGGACAGGGCAATTCACCCCTCCACTTT. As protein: CASSPPGQGNSPLHF.

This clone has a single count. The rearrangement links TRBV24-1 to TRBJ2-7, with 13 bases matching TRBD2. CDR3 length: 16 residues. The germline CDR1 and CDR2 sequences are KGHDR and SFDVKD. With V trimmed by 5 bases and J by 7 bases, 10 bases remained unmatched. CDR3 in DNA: TGTGCCACCAGTGGCACTAAAGGACTAGCGGGAGAAGAGCAGTACTTC. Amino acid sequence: CATSGTKGLAGEEQYF.